The 15 T cell receptor beta chains below all came from one sample that was sequenced in a study of T-cell memory formation after mild COVID-19. MiXCR was run by TCRdb on the 5' RACE reads, yielding one entry per CDR3 protein. The sample contains roughly 280,000 distinct CDR3 sequences, approximately 8.4% of which appear only once. The sample comprised PBMCs or a T cell subset sorted from them (not recorded which). These receptors came from a man aged 18-30 years who had mild COVID-19 (a few samples of this study predate the infection). Cell type and time point are not known.

This clonotype has at least ten counts. J is TRBJ2-1 and V is TRBV27; 7 nucleotides align to TRBD1. With V trimmed by 10 bases and J by 7 bases, 13 bases remained unmatched. Germline-derived CDR1 and CDR2 are MNHEY and SMNVEV (reference sequence). The CDR3 covers 14 residues. CDR3 sequence (DNA): TGTGCCACCAAAACAGGGGTAAAGTTGAATGAGCAGTTCTTC. Translating gives CATKTGVKLNEQFF.

CDR3 sequence reads: CASRIGTVNTEAFF. The DNA for the CDR3 is TGTGCCAGCAGGATTGGGACAGTTAACACTGAAGCTTTCTTT. The V and J genes are TRBV6-5 and TRBJ1-1, with TRBD1 matching 7 bases. The CDR3 is 14 amino acids. Germline CDR1 MNHEY, CDR2 SVGAGI. Losses at the gene ends were 6 bases for V and 2 bases for J; bases not matched to a gene: 6.

This clonotype was seen a few times. The rearrangement uses TRBV20-1 and TRBJ2-6; a weak D match, TRBD1 (6 bases). Germline CDR1 reads DFQATT; CDR2 reads SNEGSKA (reference sequence). The CDR3 consists of 17 residues. V shed 2 bases and J shed 0 bases, with 14 bases lying between them. CDR3 protein: CSARNQGSSSGANVLTF. Here the CDR3 DNA reads TGCAGTGCTAGAAATCAGGGGTCAAGCTCTGGGGCCAACGTCCTGACTTTC.

The chain has TRBV29-1 and TRBJ2-6; D remains unclear. The CDR3 length is 15 residues. V gave up 3 bases and J gave up 1 base, with 10 bases separating them. Germline V gene data show CDR1 as SQVTM and CDR2 as ANQGSEA. CDR3 region: CSVEVWVSGANVLTF. The CDR3 DNA sequence: TGCAGCGTTGAGGTTTGGGTATCTGGGGCCAACGTCCTGACTTTC. Filled out from reference TRBV29-1 and TRBJ2-6, the complete variable domain reads SAVISQKPSRDICQRGTSLTIQCQVDSQVTMMFWYRQQPGQSLTLIATANQGSEATYESGFVIDKFPISRPNLTFSTLTVSNMSPEDSSIYLCSVEVWVSGANVLTFGAGSRLTVL.

This clonotype was seen repeatedly, ten times or more. CDR3 sequence (DNA): TGCGCCAGCAGCACAGGGACAGGGGGCACAGATACGCAGTATTTT. Translating it yields CASSTGTGGTDTQYF. The V gene is TRBV5-1, the J gene TRBJ2-3, with 10 bases that match TRBD1. The CDR3 runs 15 residues. The trim removed 4 bases at V and 1 base at J, leaving 3 bases unmatched. Looked up from germline, CDR1 is SGHRS and CDR2 is YFSETQ.

V usage is TRBV5-6 and J usage is TRBJ1-1; TRBD1 might be the D (5 bases). V lost 0 bases and J lost 1, with 10 bases in between. CDR3 length: 15 amino acids. The germline gives CDR1 SGHDT, CDR2 YYEEEE. The CDR3 loop is CASSLVWGPNTEAFF. Here the CDR3 DNA reads TGTGCCAGCAGCTTGGTTTGGGGCCCGAACACTGAAGCTTTCTTT.

This clonotype was recorded a few times. The rearrangement joins TRBV3-1 to TRBJ1-2, with D tentatively TRBD1 (6 bases). V was clipped by 0 bases and J by 3 bases, with 11 bases between them. CDR3 length: 15 residues. In germline, CDR1 is LGHDT, CDR2 YNNKEL (reference sequence). CDR3 nucleotide sequence: TGTGCCAGCAGCCAAGATCGAACAGGGTACTATGGCTACACCTTC. This gives the protein CASSQDRTGYYGYTF.

Only a few counts were recorded for this clonotype. One end of the junction fails to match germline, which may point to a read error. The chain uses TRBV11-2 and TRBJ2-7; no clear D. Per germline, CDR1 SGHAT and CDR2 FQNNGV. This CDR3 comprises 14 residues. CDR3 bases: TGTGCCAGCAACTTAGGTTGGTCAGCCTACGAGCAGTACTTC. It yields the protein CASNLGWSAYEQYF.

This clonotype occurred many times. V gene TRBV5-1 combines with J gene TRBJ2-3, with TRBD1 matching over 10 bases. The CDR3 extends over 15 amino acids. After removal of 3 bases from V and 4 bases from J, the junction contained 5 bases not matched to a gene. The germline V gene has CDR1 SGHRS and CDR2 YFSETQ. The CDR3 loop reads CASSSGDRGADTQYF. CDR3 bases: TGCGCCAGCAGCTCGGGGGACAGGGGCGCAGATACGCAGTATTTT.

This clonotype was counted a few times. This chain joins TRBV7-6 and TRBJ1-6, with TRBD1 matching over 8 bases. J was trimmed by 6 bases and V by 1 base; bases with no gene match: 8. Germline CDR1 is SGHVS and CDR2 is FNYEAQ. CDR3 length: 17 residues. The DNA of the CDR3 is TGTGCCAGCAGCTTAGGGGCAGGGGGCTTGGGTAATTCACCCCTCCACTTT. Translated, it gives CASSLGAGGLGNSPLHF.

In its sample, this clonotype was seen a few times. This chain uses TRBV7-2 with TRBJ1-5; D unclear. CDR3 length: 14 residues. V lost 4 bases to trimming and J lost 8 bases, with 15 bases between them. Germline assignment: CDR1 SGHTA and CDR2 FQGNSA. The CDR3 nucleotides are TGTGCCAGCAGCTCCGGGTCAAACCGGGAGCCCCAGCATTTT. Protein sequence: CASSSGSNREPQHF.

A few counts support this clonotype. This rearrangement joins TRBV29-1 to TRBJ2-3; D is possibly TRBD2 (6 bases). The germline V gene has CDR1 SQVTM and CDR2 ANQGSEA. This CDR3 is 14 amino acids long. V was cut by 4 bases and J by 2 bases, with 13 bases left in between. CDR3 amino acids: CSVVRAGTTDTQYF. The CDR3 nucleotides read TGCAGCGTTGTCCGGGCGGGGACCACAGATACGCAGTATTTT.

This chain links TRBV2 with TRBJ2-2, with D possibly called TRBD1 or TRBD2 (6 bases each). Trimming pared 6 bases from V and 6 bases from J, leaving 20 bases between. In germline, CDR1 is SNHLY, CDR2 FYNNEI. The CDR3 spans 16 residues. The CDR3 region has the DNA TGTGCCAGCAGCCCACCCGACGGGGGCACGGCCGGGGAGCTGTTTTTT. The encoded protein is CASSPPDGGTAGELFF.

This chain uses TRBV9 with TRBJ2-7; no definite D call. The CDR3 sequence is 15 residues long. Trimming took off 1 base at V and 0 bases at J, with 11 bases between the two ends. The germline gives CDR1 SGDLS, CDR2 YYNGEE. The DNA of the CDR3 is TGTGCCAGCAGCGTAAGGCGGAAGAGCTCCTACGAGCAGTACGTC. It specifies CASSVRRKSSYEQYV.

This clonotype was observed a few times. The chain employs TRBV4-2 and TRBJ1-2, with D hard to call. Germline V gene lookup returns CDR1 LGHNA and CDR2 YNFKEQ. The CDR3 has 16 residues. The V gene lost 2 bases and the J gene lost 2 bases, with 15 bases spanning the gap. The DNA of the CDR3 is TGTGCCAGCAGCCAACTATCCGGGAGCCTAAACTATGGCTACACCTTC. This encodes CASSQLSGSLNYGYTF.